Listed below are T cell receptor beta chains from one sample, sequenced in a study of T cells in localized non-small cell lung cancer. Profiled with immunoSEQ multiplex PCR; TCRdb holds only in-frame clones, not every one. The repertoire holds about 33,000 clones, around 80% seen once, with roughly 16% in the top ten. Sequencing was performed on peripheral blood, taken before any cancer treatment. These receptors came from a male donor aged 60 or over with stage III squamous cell lung carcinoma. Each CDR3 is given with its conserved first and last residue. The order of the fields is clone size, D gene, J gene, V gene, CDR3 DNA, CDR3 protein. The D gene is left open where the match is weak. Part of the rows lack a size; the others show once, few, many or a class for expanded clones.

NA NA TRBJ2-7 TRBV18 TGTGCCAGCTCACCACCGTCGACCTACGAGCAGTACTTC CASSPPSTYEQYF
NA NA TRBJ2-1 TRBV25-1 TGTGCCAGCAGTGATTCGTTCCTCTCCTACAATGAGCAGTTCTTC CASSDSFLSYNEQFF
NA NA TRBJ2-2 TRBV5-1 TGCGCCAGCAGCTTGGGGGGACGCACCGGGGAGCTGTTTTTT CASSLGGRTGELFF
NA NA TRBJ1-6 TRBV25-1 TGTGCCAGCAGTGGAGAAGAGGGGACGGTTTCACCCCTCCACTTT CASSGEEGTVSPLHF
NA TRBD1 TRBJ1-2 TRBV5-8 TGTGCCAGCAGCTTGGCCTCCGGGACAGACTTTAACTATGGCTACACCTTC CASSLASGTDFNYGYTF
NA NA TRBJ2-7 TRBV7-2 TGTGCCAGCAGCTTAGGGGCGGAGTCCTACGAGCAGTACTTC CASSLGAESYEQYF
NA NA TRBJ2-1 TRBV29-1 TGCAGCGTTGAAGATCTTAGCGGTGCACCATACAATGAGCAGTTCTTC CSVEDLSGAPYNEQFF
NA TRBD1 TRBJ2-4 TRBV29-1 TGCAGCGCGGCAGGGGGCGCAACCAAAAACATTCAGTACTTC CSAAGGATKNIQYF
NA NA TRBJ2-1 TRBV6-5 TGTGCCAGCAGATTATCTGCCGAGAAGGTCAATGAGCAGTTCTTC CASRLSAEKVNEQFF
NA TRBD1 TRBJ2-1 TRBV12-5 TGTGCTAGTGGTTCTCGGACAGGGGACATGGATGAGCAGTTCTTC CASGSRTGDMDEQFF
few NA TRBJ1-4 TRBV6-5 TGTGCCAGCAGTTACTCAGCTAATGAAAAACTGTTTTTT CASSYSANEKLFF
NA NA TRBJ1-2 TRBV7-3 TGTGCCAGCAGCCCGGACCCCGGGAGGGACTACACCTTC CASSPDPGRDYTF
NA NA TRBJ1-6 TRBV7-2 TGTGCCAGCAGCTTAGCTGCACGTGGTTCACCCCTCCACTTT CASSLAARGSPLHF